This TCR beta chain was recovered during a study of human T cells and chemical hapten exposure. The study's findings and limits: The count of PT1 expanded TCRs correlated positively with patch test score.

Time point in this sample: pre-sensitization, week 0. Treatment given: therapeutic diphenylcyclopropenone sensitization with weekly scalp DPC. MiXCR, run by TCRdb on the RACE reads, gives a single entry per CDR3 protein. Here the sample spans roughly 60,000 distinct CDR3 sequences, 6.5% to 8.5% being singletons. This clonotype turned up a few times. Its antigen is as yet unknown. V was clipped by 1 base and J by 3 bases, with 6 bases between them. Germline CDR1 reads KGHSH; CDR2 reads LQKENI. CDR3 length: 13 amino acids. The receptor was isolated from a woman aged 25-40 years with alopecia areata. Some clones in this sample may be carry-over from other donors' samples. Sequencing was performed on whole blood, taken in connection with sensitization to the hapten diphenylcyclopropenone (DPC). The chain recombines TRBV18 with TRBJ1-1; no clear D. This chain's CDR3 is CASSPHVDTEAFF. The CDR3 region has the DNA TGTGCCAGCTCACCACATGTAGACACTGAAGCTTTCTTT.